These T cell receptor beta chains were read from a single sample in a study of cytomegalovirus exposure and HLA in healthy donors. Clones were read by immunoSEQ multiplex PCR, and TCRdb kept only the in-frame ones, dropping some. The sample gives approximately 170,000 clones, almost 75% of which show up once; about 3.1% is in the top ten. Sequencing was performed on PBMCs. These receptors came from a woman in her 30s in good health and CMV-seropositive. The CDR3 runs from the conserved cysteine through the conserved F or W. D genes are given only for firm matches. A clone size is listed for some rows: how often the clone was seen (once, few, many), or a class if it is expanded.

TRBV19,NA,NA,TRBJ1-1,TGTGCCAGTAGTATTGTGACAGCGAACACTGAAGCTTTCTTT,CASSIVTANTEAFF
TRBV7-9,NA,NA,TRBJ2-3,TGTGCCAGCAGCTTAAGCGATACGCAGTATTTT,CASSLSDTQYF
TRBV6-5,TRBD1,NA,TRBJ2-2,TGTGCCAGCAGTTACTCGAAGCAGGGGGCGGGCGGGGAGCTGTTTTTT,CASSYSKQGAGGELFF
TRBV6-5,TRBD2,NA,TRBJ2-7,TGTGCCAGCAGTTACGGGGGGGGGATCTCCTACGAGCAGTACTTC,CASSYGGGISYEQYF
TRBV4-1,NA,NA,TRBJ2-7,TGCGCCAGCAGCCAAGACCGGCAGGGTAGGGGCGAGCAGTACTTC,CASSQDRQGRGEQYF
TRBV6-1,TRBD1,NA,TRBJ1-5,TGTGCCGCCACGGGACAGTATAGCAATCAGCCCCAGCATTTT,CAATGQYSNQPQHF
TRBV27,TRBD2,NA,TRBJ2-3,TGTGCCACCGGACTAGCGGGGGATAATACGCAGTATTTT,CATGLAGDNTQYF
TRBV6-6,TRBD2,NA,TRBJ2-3,TGTGCCAGCAGGAACTCAGCGGGAGAGGCAGATACGCAGTATTTT,CASRNSAGEADTQYF
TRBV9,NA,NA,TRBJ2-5,TGTGCCAGCAGCGTAGGCTCCCGGCAAGAGACCCAGTACTTC,CASSVGSRQETQYF
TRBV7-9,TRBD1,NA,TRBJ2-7,TGTGCCAGCAGCCGATCGGGGACAGATACACCCTACGAGCAGTACTTC,CASSRSGTDTPYEQYF
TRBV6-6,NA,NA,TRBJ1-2,TGTGCCAGCAGCACGGACACGTATGGCTACACCTTC,CASSTDTYGYTF
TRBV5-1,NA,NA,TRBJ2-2,TGCGCCAGCAGCTTGGTTTTAGGGCTAGCGACCGGGGAGCTGTTTTTT,CASSLVLGLATGELFF
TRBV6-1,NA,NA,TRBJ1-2,TGTGCCAGCAGGGCACACATTAACTATGGCTACACCTTC,CASRAHINYGYTF
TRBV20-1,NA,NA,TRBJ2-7,TGCAGTGCCCTAGATATCTACGAGCAGTACTTC,CSALDIYEQYF
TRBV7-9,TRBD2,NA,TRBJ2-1,TGTGCCAGCAGCTTAGTGGGACTAGCGCAAAATGAGCAGTTCTTC,CASSLVGLAQNEQFF
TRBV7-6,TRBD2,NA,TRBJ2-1,TGTGCCAGCAGTCGCGAAGCGGGAACTCTCTACAATGAGCAGTTCTTC,CASSREAGTLYNEQFF
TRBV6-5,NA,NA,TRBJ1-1,TGTGCCAGCAGTTACTCGGGCAGGGCGGACACTGAAGCTTTCTTT,CASSYSGRADTEAFF
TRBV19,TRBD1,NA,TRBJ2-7,TGTGCCAGTAGTATGTGGACAGGGGGCGACGAGCAGTACTTC,CASSMWTGGDEQYF
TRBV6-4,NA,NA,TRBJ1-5,TGTGCCAGCAGTGAGTTGGTGGGCGGCAATCAGCCCCAGCATTTT,CASSELVGGNQPQHF
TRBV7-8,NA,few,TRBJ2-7,TGTGCCAGCAGCCGCGAACGATACTACGAGCAGTACTTC,CASSRERYYEQYF
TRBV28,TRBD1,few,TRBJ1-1,TGTGCCAGCACCTGGGGAACAGGGGAATCTTTCTTT,CASTWGTGESFF
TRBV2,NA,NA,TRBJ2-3,TGTGCCAGCAGTGTAGGAGGGAGCACAGATACGCAGTATTTT,CASSVGGSTDTQYF
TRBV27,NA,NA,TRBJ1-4,TGTGCCAGCAGTGGGGGGTGGGGGAAGAGTGAAAAACTGTTTTTT,CASSGGWGKSEKLFF
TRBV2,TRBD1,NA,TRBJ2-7,TGTGCCAGCAGTATCGGACAGGGGATAGCCGAGCAGTACTTC,CASSIGQGIAEQYF
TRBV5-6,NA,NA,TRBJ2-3,TGTGCCAGCAGCACTGGACTGGGCACAGATACGCAGTATTTT,CASSTGLGTDTQYF
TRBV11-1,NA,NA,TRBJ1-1,TGTGCCAGCAGCTTCGGTACGTGGACTGAAGCTTTCTTT,CASSFGTWTEAFF
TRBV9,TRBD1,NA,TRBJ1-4,TGTGCCAGCAGCTCAAGTACAGGGGGACATGAAAAACTGTTTTTT,CASSSSTGGHEKLFF
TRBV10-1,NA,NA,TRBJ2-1,TGCGCCAGCAGTGCCGGTGCGGTCTACAATGAGCAGTTCTTC,CASSAGAVYNEQFF
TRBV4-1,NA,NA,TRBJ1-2,TGCGCCAGCAGCCCAGCAGGTGGTGGCTACACCTTC,CASSPAGGGYTF
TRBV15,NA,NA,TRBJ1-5,TGTGCCACCAGCATAAGTCTTTTGACAGAGCTCGGCAATCAGCCCCAGCATTTT,CATSISLLTELGNQPQHF
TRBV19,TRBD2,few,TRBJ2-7,TGTGCCAGTAGTATAAAAGCGGGAGGCTCCTACGAGCAGTACTTC,CASSIKAGGSYEQYF
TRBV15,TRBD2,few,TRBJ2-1,TGTGCCACCAGCAGAGGACGGGAGGGGGGTTCGGGTGAGCAGTTCTTC,CATSRGREGGSGEQFF
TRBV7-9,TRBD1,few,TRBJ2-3,TGTGCCAGCAGCTCCGGGACAGGGCGACATAGCACAGATACGCAGTATTTT,CASSSGTGRHSTDTQYF
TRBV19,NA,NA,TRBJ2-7,TGTGCCAGTAGTACTCCTTCTTTCTACGAGCAGTACTTC,CASSTPSFYEQYF
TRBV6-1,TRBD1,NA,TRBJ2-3,TGTGCCAGCAGTGAAGCGTCTTTGCTGGGACAGGGAAAAGATACGCAGTATTTT,CASSEASLLGQGKDTQYF
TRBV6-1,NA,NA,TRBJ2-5,TGTGCCACTAGAGGGAGAAGAGATCCGGCCCAGTACTTC,CATRGRRDPAQYF
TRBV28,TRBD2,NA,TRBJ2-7,TGTGCCAGCAGTACCCGGACTAGCGGTATGAGTGGCGAGCAGTACTTC,CASSTRTSGMSGEQYF
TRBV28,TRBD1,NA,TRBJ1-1,TGTGCCAGCATCCCATGGGGGACAGCGAACACTGAAGCTTTCTTT,CASIPWGTANTEAFF
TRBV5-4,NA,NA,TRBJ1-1,TGTGCCAGCAGCTTGTGGAGACAGCTGAACACTGAAGCTTTCTTT,CASSLWRQLNTEAFF
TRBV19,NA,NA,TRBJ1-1,TGTGCCAGTAGTATCCCTGGCAGAGAAGCTTTCTTT,CASSIPGREAFF
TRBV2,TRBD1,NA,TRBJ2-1,TGTGCCAGCAGCCGGCGGCAGGGGGATGAGCAGTTCTTC,CASSRRQGDEQFF
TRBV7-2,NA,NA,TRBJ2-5,TGTGCCAGCAGCCCGACTCGCGCCGGGACCCAGTACTTC,CASSPTRAGTQYF
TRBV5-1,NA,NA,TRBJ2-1,TGCGCCAGCAGCAGGGGGACTACCTACAATGAGCAGTTCTTC,CASSRGTTYNEQFF
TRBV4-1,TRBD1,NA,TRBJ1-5,TGCGCCAGCAGCCAAGAGTCAGGGGGTGGCAATCAGCCCCAGCATTTT,CASSQESGGGNQPQHF
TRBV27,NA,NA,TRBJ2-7,TGTGCCAGCAATTTTCAGGGGAATACTGACGAGCAGTACTTC,CASNFQGNTDEQYF